Reported below is one TCR beta chain. This sample was taken from a study of tumor-infiltrating lymphocytes in primary liver carcinoma. Looking at the study overall: Men as well as women, aged 30 to 69 years, made up the patients.

Starting material of roughly 0.45 ug total RNA yielded TCR beta cDNA via a constant-region primer. Construction of TCR beta libraries relied on three successive nested multiplex PCR rounds employing slightly modified ARM-PCR. TRBV1-TRBV30 forward primers paired with a C-beta reverse primer drove the first two PCR rounds, about 10 cycles each. TCRdb redid the calling of the multiplex PCR reads with MiXCR, one entry per CDR3 protein. The sample has roughly 120,000 distinct CDR3 sequences; around two thirds are singletons. Unsorted bulk tissue of roughly 19-30 mg yielded co-extracted RNA and DNA. Patients underwent resection of primary liver carcinoma. Enrolled patients were chronically infected with HBV and treatment-naive. Tumors were each sampled at five separate regions. The CDR3 has 12 residues. The V end was cut by 8 bases, the J end by 15 bases, with 20 bases between. Germline lookup yields CDR1 SGHAT and CDR2 FQNNGV.

Sequencing was done on a sample of liver tumor tissue from sampling region 1. Subset defined: tumor region T1, superior pole. This receptor was identified in a woman aged 60-75 years with primary liver carcinoma and hepatitis B virus infection. The J gene is TRBJ2-1, the V gene TRBV11-2, with D possibly TRBD1 on 6 matching bases. CDR3 region: CASGPRGSNPFF. The CDR3, as DNA: TGTGCCAGCGGCCCGAGGGGGAGCAATCCGTTCTTC.